One sample yielded the 17 T cell receptor beta chains listed below, sequenced in a study of follicular helper T cells after annual influenza vaccination (dated 2017 in TCRdb). The time point label, read with the paper, signifies: 2015-2016 season, pre-vaccination. To prepare the library, the immunoSEQ multiplex PCR assay was applied. What TCRdb holds here is the immuneACCESS table cut down to in-frame rearrangements. Part of the clones is not present; checked against another copy, under half of the missing clones reflect an unresolved V gene, and the others are unexplained. The sample includes more than 9,000 clones, with over 70% observed a single time. Together, the top ten hold approximately 4% of the sample. The specimen was CXCR5+ CD38- circulating T follicular helper cells from blood, collected on the day of influenza vaccination. The cell subset or site label of this sample denotes: circulating Tfh, non-naive CD4+CXCR5+PD-1+ (ICOS+CD38+ or ICOS-CD38-). The receptors derive from an adult who received the influenza vaccine.

The chain combines TRBV7-2 with TRBJ2-1; perhaps TRBD2 as D (5 bases). The CDR3 has 15 residues. Per the germline V gene, CDR1 is SGHTA and CDR2 is FQGNSA. V lost 2 bases and J lost 7, with 15 bases in between. The CDR3 DNA reads as TGTGCCAGCAGCTTAACCGGACTGACGGGTAATGAGCAGTTCTTC. This encodes CASSLTGLTGNEQFF.

This clone was observed once. V and J are TRBV28 and TRBJ2-3; either TRBD1 or TRBD2 may fit D (6 bases each). Deletions cut 3 bases from V and 3 bases from J, with 10 bases between. This CDR3 comprises 14 residues. Germline V lookup: CDR1 MDHEN, CDR2 SYDVKM. CDR3 coding DNA: TGTGCCAGCAGTTTGGGGGCGGGGACAGATACGCAGTATTTT. Its protein is CASSLGAGTDTQYF.

The chain combines TRBV11-3 with TRBJ2-7; 9 bases are shared with TRBD1. V lost 5 bases, J lost 5 bases, and 7 bases stayed unmatched. Germline values: CDR1 SGHNT, CDR2 YENEEA. CDR3 length: 14 amino acids. The CDR3 bases are TGTGCCAGCAGCAAAGGACAGGGGTCCCACGAGCAGTACTTC. Amino acids: CASSKGQGSHEQYF.

The rearrangement links TRBV18 to TRBJ1-2, with D possibly being TRBD1 (6 bases). This CDR3 region has 14 residues. V shed 3 bases and J shed 4 bases, with 12 bases lying between them. CDR1 is KGHSH and CDR2 is LQKENI in the germline V gene. CDR3 sequence reads: CASSPSRDTYGYTF. CDR3 nucleotide sequence: TGTGCCAGCTCACCTTCCAGGGACACCTATGGCTACACCTTC.

J is TRBJ2-1 and V is TRBV4-2; D not resolved. The CDR3 extends over 16 amino acids. Germline loops: CDR1 LGHNA, CDR2 YNFKEQ. V lost 0 bases and J lost 0, with 9 bases in between. The DNA of the CDR3 is TGTGCCAGCAGCCAAGATGGGCATAGCTCCTACAATGAGCAGTTCTTC. This codes for CASSQDGHSSYNEQFF.

The chain combines TRBV7-2 with TRBJ2-1, with a weak D call TRBD2 (6 bases). Per germline, CDR1 SGHTA and CDR2 FQGNSA. V lost 5 bases to trimming and J lost 9 bases, with 20 bases between them. The CDR3 contains 15 residues. This chain's CDR3 is CASSPLAGRLVEQFF. The DNA for the CDR3 is TGTGCCAGCAGCCCACTAGCTGGAAGGTTGGTTGAGCAGTTCTTC.

CDR3 sequence reads: CASSSQGGANVLTF. CDR3 sequence (DNA): TGTGCCAGTAGTTCCCAAGGGGGGGCCAACGTCCTGACTTTC. This chain uses TRBV19 with TRBJ2-6; no definite D call. Per the germline V gene, CDR1 is LNHDA and CDR2 is SQIVND (reference sequence). The CDR3 is 14 residues long. V lost 5 bases and J 4 bases, leaving 9 bases between the germline ends.

The chain is built from TRBV7-2 and TRBJ2-5; 14 bases are shared with TRBD2. Per germline, CDR1 SGHTA and CDR2 FQGNSA. V lost 3 bases and J lost 9; bases outside the gene matches: 9. The CDR3 covers 16 residues. DNA of the CDR3: TGTGCCAGCAGCTTCTGGACTAGCGGGGGGCCTCCGGCCCAGTACTTC. This codes for CASSFWTSGGPPAQYF.

This sequence joins TRBV19 and TRBJ2-3, with D unclear. Looked up from germline, CDR1 is LNHDA and CDR2 is SQIVND (reference sequence). The CDR3 length is 13 residues. V gave up 5 bases and J gave up 2 bases, with 8 bases separating them. The DNA for the CDR3 is TGTGCCAGTAGTTGGCAGATCACAGATACGCAGTATTTT. Amino acids: CASSWQITDTQYF.

The chain uses TRBV6-5 and TRBJ2-5; no firm D call. Germline CDR1 MNHEY, CDR2 SVGAGI. This CDR3 has 14 amino acids. Trimming removed 4 bases at V and 5 bases at J, with 14 bases between. CDR3 sequence: CASSSPRGAETQYF. CDR3 DNA: TGTGCCAGCAGTTCCCCTCGTGGCGCGGAGACCCAGTACTTC.

The J gene is TRBJ2-1, the V gene TRBV19, with D unresolved. Deletions cut 5 bases from V and 6 bases from J, with 14 bases between. The CDR3 is 14 residues long. Germline V gene data show CDR1 as LNHDA and CDR2 as SQIVND (reference sequence). The CDR3 protein is CASSRRGLGNEQFF. CDR3 in DNA: TGTGCCAGTAGTCGGCGAGGCTTGGGCAATGAGCAGTTCTTC.

This clone was detected only a few times. The rearrangement joins TRBV25-1 to TRBJ1-1, with no clear D. Trimming removed 7 bases at V and 7 bases at J, with 13 bases between. This CDR3 spans 12 amino acids. Germline V gene data show CDR1 as MGHDK and CDR2 as SYGVNS. In nucleotides, the CDR3 is TGTGCCAGCACCCAAGTAACCGGTGAAGCTTTCTTT. As protein: CASTQVTGEAFF. Combining the CDR3 with reference TRBV25-1 and TRBJ1-1 gives the whole variable domain EADIYQTPRYLVIGTGKKITLECSQTMGHDKMYWYQQDPGMELHLIHYSYGVNSTEKGDLSSESTVSRIRTEHFPLTLESARPSHTSQYLCASTQVTGEAFFGQGTRLTVV.

The J gene is TRBJ1-1, the V gene TRBV7-2; the D gene is possibly TRBD1 (6 bases). Germline V gene lookup returns CDR1 SGHTA and CDR2 FQGNSA. This CDR3 region has 14 residues. Trimming pared 6 bases from V and 3 bases from J, leaving 14 bases between. In DNA form, the CDR3 reads TGTGCCAGCAGAGGGGCAGGGGCTTACACTGAAGCTTTCTTT. This encodes CASRGAGAYTEAFF.

The rearrangement joins TRBV7-9 to TRBJ1-2, with D perhaps matching TRBD1 (6 bases). The germline V gene has CDR1 SEHNR and CDR2 FQNEAQ (reference sequence). The CDR3 sequence is 13 residues long. Trimming removed 3 bases at V and 7 bases at J, with 12 bases between. The CDR3 sequence: CASSFAGDLGYTF. The DNA of the CDR3 is TGTGCCAGCAGCTTTGCAGGGGATCTTGGCTACACCTTC.

The chain has TRBV28 and TRBJ2-5; tentatively, D is TRBD2 (6 bases). Germline V gene sequence: CDR1 MDHEN, CDR2 SYDVKM. This CDR3 region has 19 residues. Trimming took 6 bases from V and 2 from J, leaving 28 bases between them. The CDR3 DNA reads TGTGCCAGCAGGGCCCTGCGGATGCGGGGCCTCTTGGGGCAAGAGACCCAGTACTTC. Translated: CASRALRMRGLLGQETQYF.

This clone was seen a handful of times. J is TRBJ2-5 and V is TRBV4-3; 8 positions match TRBD1. V shed 0 bases and J 5 bases; nucleotides not matched to a gene: 17. Germline V gives CDR1 LGHNA, CDR2 YSLEER. The CDR3 has 19 residues. The DNA for the CDR3 is TGCGCCAGCAGCCAAGATATCCGTCAGGGGGCAAGGGTCGGGGAGACCCAGTACTTC. It translates to CASSQDIRQGARVGETQYF.

J is TRBJ2-3 and V is TRBV6-1; unclear D gene. The CDR3 length is 14 residues. The germline V gene has CDR1 MNHNS and CDR2 SASEGT. Trimming pared 2 bases from V and 4 bases from J, leaving 10 bases between. In nucleotides, the CDR3 is TGTGCCAGCAGTGAAAGCATTGCGGCAGATACGCAGTATTTT. It is translated as CASSESIAADTQYF.